The sequence of this TCR beta chain was determined in a study of control samples from healthy donors and cancer patients. Libraries were prepared by immunoSEQ multiplex PCR; TCRdb keeps only in-frame clonotypes and omits some of them. In the table there are about 110,000 clones, 82% of which are singletons. Sequences were obtained from blood. This TCR came from a man aged 18 to 29 in good health.

This chain's CDR3 is CASSFTGGHEKLFF. For the CDR3, the DNA is TGTGCCAGCAGCTTTACAGGGGGCCACGAAAAACTGTTTTTT. The V gene is TRBV7-2, the J gene TRBJ1-4; TRBD1 aligns across 9 bases. This CDR3 is 14 amino acids long. The V gene end was trimmed by 3 bases and the J gene end by 8 bases; junction bases not matched to a gene: 4. CDR1 is SGHTA and CDR2 is FQGNSA in the germline V gene.